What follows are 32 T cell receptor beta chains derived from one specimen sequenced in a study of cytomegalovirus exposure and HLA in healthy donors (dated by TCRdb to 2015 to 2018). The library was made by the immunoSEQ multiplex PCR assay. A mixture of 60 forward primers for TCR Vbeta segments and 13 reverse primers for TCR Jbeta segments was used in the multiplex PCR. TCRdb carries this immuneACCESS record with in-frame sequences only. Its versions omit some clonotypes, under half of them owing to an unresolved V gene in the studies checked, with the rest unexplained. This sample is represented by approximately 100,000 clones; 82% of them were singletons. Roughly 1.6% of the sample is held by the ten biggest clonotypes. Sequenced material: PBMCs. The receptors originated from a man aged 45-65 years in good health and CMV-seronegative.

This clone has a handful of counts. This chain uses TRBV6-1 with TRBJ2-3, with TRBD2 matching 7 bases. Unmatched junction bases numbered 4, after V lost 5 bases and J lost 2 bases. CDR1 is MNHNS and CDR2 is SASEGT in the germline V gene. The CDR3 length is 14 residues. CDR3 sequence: CASSSGALTDTQYF. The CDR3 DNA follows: TGTGCCAGCAGTAGCGGGGCACTCACAGATACGCAGTATTTT.

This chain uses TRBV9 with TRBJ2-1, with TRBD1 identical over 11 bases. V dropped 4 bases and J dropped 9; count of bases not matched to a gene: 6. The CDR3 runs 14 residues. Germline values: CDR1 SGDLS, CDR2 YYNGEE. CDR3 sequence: CASSPRDRGGEQFF. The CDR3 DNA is TGTGCCAGCAGCCCCAGGGACAGGGGGGGTGAGCAGTTCTTC.

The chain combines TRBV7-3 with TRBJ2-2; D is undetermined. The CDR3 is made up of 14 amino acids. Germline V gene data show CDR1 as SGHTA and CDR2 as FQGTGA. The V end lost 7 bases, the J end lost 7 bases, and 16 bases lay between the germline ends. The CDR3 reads CASTQGQAYGELFF. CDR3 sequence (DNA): TGTGCCAGCACCCAAGGTCAGGCCTACGGGGAGCTGTTTTTT.

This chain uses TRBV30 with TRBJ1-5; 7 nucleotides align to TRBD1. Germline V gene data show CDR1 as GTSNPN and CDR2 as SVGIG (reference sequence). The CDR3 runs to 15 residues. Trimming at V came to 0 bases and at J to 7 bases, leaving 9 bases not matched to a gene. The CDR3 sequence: CAWSVMAGGWQPQHF. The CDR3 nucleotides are TGTGCCTGGAGTGTAATGGCAGGGGGATGGCAGCCCCAGCATTTT.

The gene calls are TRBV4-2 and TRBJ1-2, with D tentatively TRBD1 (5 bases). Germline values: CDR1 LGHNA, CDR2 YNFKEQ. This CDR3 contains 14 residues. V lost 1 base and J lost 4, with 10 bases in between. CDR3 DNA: TGTGCCAGCAGCCAAGGGGGGGAACTCTATGGCTACACCTTC. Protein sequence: CASSQGGELYGYTF.

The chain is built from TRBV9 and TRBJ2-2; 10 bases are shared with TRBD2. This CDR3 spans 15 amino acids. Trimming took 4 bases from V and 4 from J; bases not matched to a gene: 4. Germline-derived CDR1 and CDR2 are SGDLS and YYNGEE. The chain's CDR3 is CASSSSGRSTGELFF. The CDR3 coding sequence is TGTGCCAGCAGCTCTAGCGGGAGAAGCACCGGGGAGCTGTTTTTT.

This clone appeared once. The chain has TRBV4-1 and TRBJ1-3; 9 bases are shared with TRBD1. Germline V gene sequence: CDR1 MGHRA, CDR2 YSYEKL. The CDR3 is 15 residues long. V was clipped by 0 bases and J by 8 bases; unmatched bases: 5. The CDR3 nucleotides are TGCGCCAGCAGCCAAGAATGGACAGGGGTCGACACCATATATTTT. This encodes CASSQEWTGVDTIYF.

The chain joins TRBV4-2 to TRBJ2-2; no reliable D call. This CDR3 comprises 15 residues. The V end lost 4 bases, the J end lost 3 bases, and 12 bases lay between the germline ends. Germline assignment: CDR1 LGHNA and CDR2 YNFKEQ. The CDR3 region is CASSPSVSDTGELFF. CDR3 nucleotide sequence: TGTGCCAGCAGCCCTTCTGTATCCGACACCGGGGAGCTGTTTTTT.

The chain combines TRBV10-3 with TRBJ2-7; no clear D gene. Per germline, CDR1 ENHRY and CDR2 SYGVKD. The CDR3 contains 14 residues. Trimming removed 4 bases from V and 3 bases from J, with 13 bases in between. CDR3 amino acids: CAISADRDNYEQYV. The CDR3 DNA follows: TGTGCCATCAGTGCCGACCGAGATAACTACGAGCAGTACGTC.

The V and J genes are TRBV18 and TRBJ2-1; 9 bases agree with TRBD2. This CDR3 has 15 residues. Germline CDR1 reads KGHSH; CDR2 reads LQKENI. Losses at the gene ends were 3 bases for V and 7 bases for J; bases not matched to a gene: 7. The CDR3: CASSPLSGGRNEQFF. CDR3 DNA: TGTGCCAGCTCACCCCTTAGCGGGGGTCGTAATGAGCAGTTCTTC.

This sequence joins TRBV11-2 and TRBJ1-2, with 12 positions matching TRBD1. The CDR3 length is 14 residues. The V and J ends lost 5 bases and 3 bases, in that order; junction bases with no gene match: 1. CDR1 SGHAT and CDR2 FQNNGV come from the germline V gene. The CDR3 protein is CASSGTGGDYGYTF. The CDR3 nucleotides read TGTGCCAGCAGCGGGACAGGGGGCGACTATGGCTACACCTTC.

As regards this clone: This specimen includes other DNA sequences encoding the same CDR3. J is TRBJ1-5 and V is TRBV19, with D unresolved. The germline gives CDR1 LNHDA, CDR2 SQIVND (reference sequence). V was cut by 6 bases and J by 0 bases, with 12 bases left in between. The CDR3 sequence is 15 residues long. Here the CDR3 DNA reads TGTGCCAGTAGCACGCAGGCTCTTAGCAATCAGCCCCAGCATTTT. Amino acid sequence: CASSTQALSNQPQHF.

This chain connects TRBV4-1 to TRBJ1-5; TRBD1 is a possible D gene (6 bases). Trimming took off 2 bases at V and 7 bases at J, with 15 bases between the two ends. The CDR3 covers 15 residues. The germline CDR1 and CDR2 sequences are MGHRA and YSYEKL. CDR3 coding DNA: TGCGCCAGCAGCCAAAACAGGGATTGGACGCAGCCCCAGCATTTT. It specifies CASSQNRDWTQPQHF.

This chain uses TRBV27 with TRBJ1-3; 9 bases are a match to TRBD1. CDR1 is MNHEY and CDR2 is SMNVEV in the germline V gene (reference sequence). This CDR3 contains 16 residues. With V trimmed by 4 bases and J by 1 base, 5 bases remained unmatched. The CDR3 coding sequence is TGTGCCAGCAGTTCCCAGGGACAGGGTTCTGGAAACACCATATATTTT. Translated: CASSSQGQGSGNTIYF.

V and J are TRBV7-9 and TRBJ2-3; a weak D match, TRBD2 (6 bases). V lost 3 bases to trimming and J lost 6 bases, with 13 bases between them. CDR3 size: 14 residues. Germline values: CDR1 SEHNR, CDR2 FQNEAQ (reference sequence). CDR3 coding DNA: TGTGCCAGCAGCTTCGCGTCGGGAGACGATACGCAGTATTTT. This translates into CASSFASGDDTQYF.

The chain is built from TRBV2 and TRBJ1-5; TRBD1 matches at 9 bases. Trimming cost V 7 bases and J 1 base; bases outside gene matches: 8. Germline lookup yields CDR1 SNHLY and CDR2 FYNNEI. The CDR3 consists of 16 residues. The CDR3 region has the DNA TGTGCCAGCACCCCGGACAGGGGATCGAGCAATCAGCCCCAGCATTTT. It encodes CASTPDRGSSNQPQHF.

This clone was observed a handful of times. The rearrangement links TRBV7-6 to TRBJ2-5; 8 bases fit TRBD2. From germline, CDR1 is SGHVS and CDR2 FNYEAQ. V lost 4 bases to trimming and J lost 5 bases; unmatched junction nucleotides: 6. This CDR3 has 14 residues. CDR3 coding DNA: TGTGCCAGCAGCTCCGCGGGGGGAGGGGAGACCCAGTACTTC. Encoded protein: CASSSAGGGETQYF.

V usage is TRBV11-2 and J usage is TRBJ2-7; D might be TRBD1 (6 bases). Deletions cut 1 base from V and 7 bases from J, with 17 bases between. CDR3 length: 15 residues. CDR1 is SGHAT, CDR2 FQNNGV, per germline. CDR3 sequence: CASSLVGRGQGEQYF. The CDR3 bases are TGTGCCAGCAGCTTAGTAGGGAGAGGCCAGGGGGAGCAGTACTTC.

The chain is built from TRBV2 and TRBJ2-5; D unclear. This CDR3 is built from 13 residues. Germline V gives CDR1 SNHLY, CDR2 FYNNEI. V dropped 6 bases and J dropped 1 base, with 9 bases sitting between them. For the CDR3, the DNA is TGTGCCAGCAGAGCCCCTGTCCAAGAGACCCAGTACTTC. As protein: CASRAPVQETQYF.

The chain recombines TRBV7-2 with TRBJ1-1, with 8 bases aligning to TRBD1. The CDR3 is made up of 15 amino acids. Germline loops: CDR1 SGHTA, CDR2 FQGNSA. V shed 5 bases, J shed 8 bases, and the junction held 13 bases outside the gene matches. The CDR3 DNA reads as TGTGCCAGCAGCGGCCCAGGACAGGGTAACATAGAAGCTTTCTTT. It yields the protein CASSGPGQGNIEAFF.

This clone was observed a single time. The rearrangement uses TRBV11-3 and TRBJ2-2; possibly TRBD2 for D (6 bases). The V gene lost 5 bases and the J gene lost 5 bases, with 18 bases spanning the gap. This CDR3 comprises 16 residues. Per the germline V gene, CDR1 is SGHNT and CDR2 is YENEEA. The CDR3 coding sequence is TGTGCCAGCAGCGCTCCCGGCGGACTACGAACCGGGGAGCTGTTTTTT. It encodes CASSAPGGLRTGELFF.

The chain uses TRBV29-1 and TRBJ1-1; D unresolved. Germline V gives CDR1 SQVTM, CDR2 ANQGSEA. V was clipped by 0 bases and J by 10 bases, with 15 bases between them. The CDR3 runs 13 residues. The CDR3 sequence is CSVEDLMEDAAFF. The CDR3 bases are TGCAGCGTTGAAGATCTAATGGAGGATGCAGCTTTCTTT.

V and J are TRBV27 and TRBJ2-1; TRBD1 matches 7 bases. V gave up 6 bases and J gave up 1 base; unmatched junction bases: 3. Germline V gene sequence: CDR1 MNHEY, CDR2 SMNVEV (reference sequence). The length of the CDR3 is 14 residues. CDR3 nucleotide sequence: TGTGCCAGCAGACTGGGACAGTCCTACAATGAGCAGTTCTTC. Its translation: CASRLGQSYNEQFF.

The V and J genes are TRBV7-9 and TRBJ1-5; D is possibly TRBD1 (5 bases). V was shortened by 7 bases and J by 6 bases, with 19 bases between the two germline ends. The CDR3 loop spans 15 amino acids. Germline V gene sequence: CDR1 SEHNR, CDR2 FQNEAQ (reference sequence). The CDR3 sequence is CASTQSPGDGQPQHF. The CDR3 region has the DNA TGTGCCAGCACCCAAAGTCCGGGGGATGGTCAGCCCCAGCATTTT.

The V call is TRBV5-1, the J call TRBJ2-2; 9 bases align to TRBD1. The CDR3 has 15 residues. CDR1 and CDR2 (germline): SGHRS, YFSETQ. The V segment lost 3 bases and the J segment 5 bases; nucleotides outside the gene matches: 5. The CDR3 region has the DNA TGCGCCAGCAGCTGGGACAGGGTCTCTACCGGGGAGCTGTTTTTT. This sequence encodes CASSWDRVSTGELFF.

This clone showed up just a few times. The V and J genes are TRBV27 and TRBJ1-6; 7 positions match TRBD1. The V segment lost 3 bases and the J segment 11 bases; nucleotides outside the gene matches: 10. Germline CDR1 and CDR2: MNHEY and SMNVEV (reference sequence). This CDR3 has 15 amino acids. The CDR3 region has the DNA TGTGCCAGCAGTTTCCTTTCGACAGGGTTTACACCCCTCCACTTT. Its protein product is CASSFLSTGFTPLHF.

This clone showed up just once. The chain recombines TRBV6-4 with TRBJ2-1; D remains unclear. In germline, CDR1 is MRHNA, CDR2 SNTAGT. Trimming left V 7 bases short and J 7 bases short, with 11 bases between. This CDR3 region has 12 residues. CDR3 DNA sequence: TGTGCCAGCAATGGCCCCTCAAATGAGCAGTTCTTC. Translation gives CASNGPSNEQFF.

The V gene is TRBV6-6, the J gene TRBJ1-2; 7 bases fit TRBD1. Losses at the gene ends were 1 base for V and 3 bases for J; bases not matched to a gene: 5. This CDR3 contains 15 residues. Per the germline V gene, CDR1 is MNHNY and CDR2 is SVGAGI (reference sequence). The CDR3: CASSYWTGQDYGYTF. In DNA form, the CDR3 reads TGTGCCAGCAGTTACTGGACCGGACAGGACTATGGCTACACCTTC.

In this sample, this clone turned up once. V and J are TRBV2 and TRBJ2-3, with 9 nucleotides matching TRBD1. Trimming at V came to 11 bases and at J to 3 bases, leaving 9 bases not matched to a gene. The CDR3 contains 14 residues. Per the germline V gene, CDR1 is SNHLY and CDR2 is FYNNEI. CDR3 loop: CAGNDGTGTDTQYF. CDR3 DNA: TGTGCCGGCAATGATGGGACAGGGACAGATACGCAGTATTTT.

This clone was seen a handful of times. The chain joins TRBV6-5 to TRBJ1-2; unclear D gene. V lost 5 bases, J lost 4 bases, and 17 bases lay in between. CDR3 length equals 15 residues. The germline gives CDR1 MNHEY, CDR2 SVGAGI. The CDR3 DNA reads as TGTGCCAGCAGTCCCTCGGGAGGCCTCTTCTATGGCTACACCTTC. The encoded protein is CASSPSGGLFYGYTF.

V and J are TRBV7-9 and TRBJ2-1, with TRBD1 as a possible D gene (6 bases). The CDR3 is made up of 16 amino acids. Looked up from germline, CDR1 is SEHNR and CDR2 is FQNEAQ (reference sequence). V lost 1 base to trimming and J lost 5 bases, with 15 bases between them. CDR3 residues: CASSLEGTRFHNEQFF. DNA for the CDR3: TGTGCCAGCAGCTTAGAAGGGACACGATTTCACAATGAGCAGTTCTTC.

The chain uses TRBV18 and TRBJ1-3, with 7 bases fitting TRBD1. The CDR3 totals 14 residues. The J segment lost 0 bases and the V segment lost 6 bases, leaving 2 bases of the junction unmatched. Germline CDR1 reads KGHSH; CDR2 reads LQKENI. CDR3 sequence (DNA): TGTGCCAGCTCGGGACAGTTCTCTGGAAACACCATATATTTT. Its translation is CASSGQFSGNTIYF.